This is a list of T cell receptor beta chains from one sample in a study of OX40 agonist ivuxolimab in advanced cancers. Sequencing used immunoSEQ multiplex PCR; TCRdb keeps in-frame clones, though not all of them. Of some 94,000 clones in the sample, around 96% were seen once. The sequencing here drew on CD4+ or CD8+ T cells sorted from blood, taken in a trial of the OX40 agonist ivuxolimab. The receptors were gathered from an adult with an advanced solid tumor such as melanoma, head and neck, liver or kidney cancer. CDR3s include the opening cysteine and the closing phenylalanine or tryptophan. A D gene is named only where the DNA matches it firmly. Not all rows give a size; the values are once, few, many and, for expanded clones, a class.

>.|.|TRBV4-2|TRBJ1-1
CASSSMNTEAFF
TGTGCCAGCTCGTCCATGAACACTGAAGCTTTCTTT
>TRBD1|medium-sized|TRBV5-1|TRBJ1-5
CASSLWTGDNQPQHF
TGCGCCAGCAGCTTGTGGACAGGGGACAATCAGCCCCAGCATTTT
>.|.|TRBV28|TRBJ1-5
CASSLVQVNQPQHF
TGTGCCAGCAGTTTGGTTCAGGTCAATCAGCCCCAGCATTTT
>TRBD2|.|TRBV11-2|TRBJ2-2
CASSSRLAGDNTGELFF
TGTGCCAGCAGCTCGCGACTAGCGGGGGACAACACCGGGGAGCTGTTTTTT
>TRBD2|once|TRBV7-3|TRBJ2-3
CASSLAGGRRDTQYF
TGTGCCAGCAGCTTAGCGGGAGGGCGTAGAGATACGCAGTATTTT
>TRBD1|.|TRBV9|TRBJ2-5
CASSVGSGGETQYF
TGTGCCAGCAGCGTAGGTTCAGGGGGAGAGACCCAGTACTTC
>.|.|TRBV27|TRBJ2-7
CASSQPTGASYEQYF
TGTGCCAGCAGTCAACCTACAGGTGCGTCCTACGAGCAGTACTTC
>.|.|TRBV4-3|TRBJ2-3
CASSQYYEGEADQTDTQYF
TGCGCCAGCAGCCAATATTACGAAGGAGAGGCCGATCAGACAGATACGCAGTATTTT
>.|.|TRBV7-9|TRBJ2-7
CASSLGATHTYEQYF
TGTGCCAGCAGCTTAGGGGCTACCCATACCTACGAGCAGTACTTC
>TRBD1|.|TRBV4-1|TRBJ1-2
CASSQEGRGNNGYTF
TGCGCCAGCAGCCAAGAGGGCAGGGGGAATAATGGCTACACCTTC
>.|.|TRBV13|TRBJ2-2
CASSLRSLHTGELFF
TGTGCCAGCAGCTTACGGAGTCTGCACACCGGGGAGCTGTTTTTT
>TRBD1|.|TRBV15|TRBJ2-7
CATGTGGSEQYF
TGTGCCACCGGGACAGGGGGCAGCGAGCAGTACTTC
>TRBD1|.|TRBV5-5|TRBJ2-1
CASSLEGQGVNEQFF
TGTGCCAGCAGCTTGGAGGGACAGGGAGTCAATGAGCAGTTCTTC
>TRBD1|once|TRBV19|TRBJ1-5
CASSTDRVYQPQHF
TGTGCCAGTAGTACGGACAGGGTGTATCAGCCCCAGCATTTT
>TRBD1|once|TRBV5-4|TRBJ2-5
CASREGQGDGTQYF
TGTGCCAGCAGAGAAGGACAGGGGGACGGGACCCAGTACTTC
>.|.|TRBV7-9|TRBJ2-5
CARRVYQETQYF
TGTGCCCGAAGGGTGTACCAAGAGACCCAGTACTTC
>TRBD2|.|TRBV7-9|TRBJ2-5
CASSFASAGGKETQYF
TGTGCCAGCAGCTTCGCGTCTGCGGGGGGCAAAGAGACCCAGTACTTC
>.|once|TRBV6-5|TRBJ1-1
CVSSYTAYTEAFF
TGTGTCAGCAGTTACACAGCATACACTGAAGCTTTCTTT
>.|.|TRBV5-1|TRBJ1-2
CASESNDGYTF
TGCGCCAGCGAGTCGAACGATGGCTACACCTTC
>TRBD2|.|TRBV10-1|TRBJ2-3
CASSQIAGGFTDTQYF
TGCGCCAGCAGTCAGATAGCGGGGGGTTTCACAGATACGCAGTATTTT
>.|.|TRBV6-1|TRBJ2-7
CASSDIWTDTYEQYF
TGTGCCAGCAGTGATATCTGGACAGATACCTACGAGCAGTACTTC
>.|.|TRBV7-9|TRBJ1-1
CAGSLVGTEAFF
TGTGCCGGCAGCTTAGTAGGGACTGAAGCTTTCTTT
>.|.|TRBV28|TRBJ2-1
CASSFRGPSYNEQFF
TGTGCCAGCAGTTTTCGTGGACCATCCTACAATGAGCAGTTCTTC
>TRBD2|.|TRBV4-3|TRBJ2-1
CASSQDLAGSYNEQFF
TGCGCCAGCAGCCAAGATTTAGCGGGATCCTACAATGAGCAGTTCTTC
>.|.|TRBV7-9|TRBJ2-1
CASSLVSLNRDSNEQFF
TGTGCCAGCAGCTTAGTCTCCCTCAACCGGGACTCCAATGAGCAGTTCTTC
>.|.|TRBV4-1|TRBJ2-1
CASSQDPGRISYNEQFF
TGCGCCAGCAGCCAAGATCCAGGGCGAATCTCCTACAATGAGCAGTTCTTC
>.|.|TRBV7-6|TRBJ2-1
CASSLDGRGHSSYNEQFF
TGTGCCAGCAGCTTAGATGGGCGGGGGCACAGCTCCTACAATGAGCAGTTCTTC
>.|.|TRBV6-5|TRBJ1-5
CASSYGVDSNQPQHF
TGTGCCAGCAGTTACGGGGTGGATAGCAATCAGCCCCAGCATTTT
>.|.|TRBV7-9|TRBJ1-1
CASSLEESSWGFF
TGTGCCAGCAGCTTAGAGGAGAGCAGCTGGGGTTTCTTT
>.|.|TRBV6-1|TRBJ1-5
CASSDDQPQHF
TGTGCCAGCAGTGATGATCAGCCCCAGCATTTT
>.|.|TRBV9|TRBJ2-3
CASSVVKGGTDTQYF
TGTGCCAGCAGCGTAGTGAAGGGAGGCACAGATACGCAGTATTTT
>.|.|TRBV2|TRBJ2-3
CASSRGFADGGTDTQYF
TGTGCCAGCAGTAGGGGCTTTGCGGATGGAGGCACAGATACGCAGTATTTT
>.|.|TRBV28|TRBJ2-7
CASSLVGGNEQYF
TGTGCCAGCAGTTTAGTCGGGGGCAACGAGCAGTACTTC
>.|.|TRBV13|TRBJ1-1
CASSSLTGNTEAFF
TGTGCCAGCAGCTCGTTGACAGGGAACACTGAAGCTTTCTTT
>TRBD2|.|TRBV11-2|TRBJ2-7
CASSLGPSGAYEQYF
TGTGCCAGCAGCTTAGGACCTAGCGGGGCCTACGAGCAGTACTTC
>TRBD2|.|TRBV5-4|TRBJ2-1
CASILQSGGPIF
TGTGCCAGCATCCTACAATCGGGGGGGCCAATCTTC
>.|.|TRBV19|TRBJ2-7
CASSPNGVYEQYF
TGTGCCAGTAGCCCCAACGGAGTTTACGAGCAGTACTTC
>.|.|TRBV28|TRBJ2-6
CASSSPLHRSGANVLTF
TGTGCCAGCAGTTCCCCTCTACACCGCTCTGGGGCCAACGTCCTGACTTTC
>.|.|TRBV28|TRBJ1-2
CASEGDYGYTF
TGTGCCAGCGAGGGGGACTATGGCTACACCTTC
>.|.|TRBV5-1|TRBJ1-2
CASSLEGYGYTF
TGCGCCAGCAGCTTGGAGGGTTATGGCTACACCTTC
>.|.|TRBV5-5|TRBJ2-7
CASSGRDIYEQYF
TGTGCCAGCAGCGGCCGGGACATATACGAGCAGTACTTC
>.|.|TRBV28|TRBJ1-3
CASLLTDGGAGNTIYF
TGTGCCAGCCTTCTTACGGACGGGGGAGCCGGAAACACCATATATTTT
>.|.|TRBV5-6|TRBJ2-7
CASSLVESSYEQYF
TGTGCCAGCAGCTTGGTCGAGAGCTCCTACGAGCAGTACTTC
>TRBD2|.|TRBV27|TRBJ2-1
CASSSILAGVNEQFF
TGTGCCAGCAGCTCAATCCTAGCGGGAGTAAATGAGCAGTTCTTC
>.|.|TRBV7-9|TRBJ2-5
CASSSTLDSQETQYF
TGTGCCAGCAGCTCAACACTGGACAGCCAAGAGACCCAGTACTTC
>.|.|TRBV6-1|TRBJ2-7
CASSEVGRGYEQYF
TGTGCCAGCAGTGAAGTAGGCAGGGGTTACGAGCAGTACTTC
>TRBD1|.|TRBV27|TRBJ2-7
CASAWTGGDEQYF
TGTGCCAGCGCTTGGACAGGGGGCGACGAGCAGTACTTC
>.|.|TRBV28|TRBJ1-5
CASSETPGNQPQHF
TGTGCCAGCAGTGAAACACCCGGCAATCAGCCCCAGCATTTT
>.|.|TRBV30|TRBJ2-3
CAWDLLATPQDTQYF
TGTGCCTGGGATTTACTAGCCACCCCACAAGATACGCAGTATTTT
>.|.|TRBV4-1|TRBJ2-2
CASSQVGGVGDTGELFF
TGCGCCAGCAGCCAAGTTGGGGGAGTAGGTGACACCGGGGAGCTGTTTTTT
>.|.|TRBV19|TRBJ2-1
CATLAVLYNEQFF
TGTGCCACCTTAGCGGTTCTCTACAATGAGCAGTTCTTC
>TRBD1|.|TRBV9|TRBJ2-3
CASSVGGGATDTQYF
TGTGCCAGCAGCGTAGGAGGGGGCGCGACAGATACGCAGTATTTT